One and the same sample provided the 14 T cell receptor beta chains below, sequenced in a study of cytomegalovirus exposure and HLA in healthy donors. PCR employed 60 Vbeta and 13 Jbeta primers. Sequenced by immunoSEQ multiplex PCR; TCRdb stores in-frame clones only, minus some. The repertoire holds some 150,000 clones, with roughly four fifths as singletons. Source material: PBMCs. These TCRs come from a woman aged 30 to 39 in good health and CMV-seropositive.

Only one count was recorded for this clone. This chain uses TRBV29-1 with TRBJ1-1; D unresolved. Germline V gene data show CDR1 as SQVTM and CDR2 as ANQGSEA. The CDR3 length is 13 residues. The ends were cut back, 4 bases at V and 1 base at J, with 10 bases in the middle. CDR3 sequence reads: CSVAVGGNTEAFF. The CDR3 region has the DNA TGCAGCGTTGCGGTTGGTGGGAACACTGAAGCTTTCTTT.

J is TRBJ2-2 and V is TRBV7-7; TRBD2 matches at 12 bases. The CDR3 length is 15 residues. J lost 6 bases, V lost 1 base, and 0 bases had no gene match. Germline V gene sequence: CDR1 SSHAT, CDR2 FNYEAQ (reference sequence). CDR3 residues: CASSLGLAGAGELFF. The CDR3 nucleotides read TGTGCCAGCAGCTTAGGACTAGCGGGAGCCGGGGAGCTGTTTTTT.

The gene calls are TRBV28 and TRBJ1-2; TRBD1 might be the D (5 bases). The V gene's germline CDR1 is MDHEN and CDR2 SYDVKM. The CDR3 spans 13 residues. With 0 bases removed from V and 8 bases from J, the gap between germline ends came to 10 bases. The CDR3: CASSLWDTQGYTF. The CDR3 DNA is TGTGCCAGCAGTTTATGGGACACCCAAGGCTACACCTTC.

The CDR3 nucleotides read TGTGCCAGCAGCTTGGATGGGACAGGGATCACCGGGGAGCTGTTTTTT. It encodes CASSLDGTGITGELFF. The V and J genes are TRBV5-4 and TRBJ2-2, with 9 nucleotides matching TRBD1. V lost 0 bases, J lost 4 bases, and 4 bases stayed unmatched. Germline V CDR1 and CDR2: SGHNT, YYREEE (reference sequence). The CDR3 length is 16 residues.

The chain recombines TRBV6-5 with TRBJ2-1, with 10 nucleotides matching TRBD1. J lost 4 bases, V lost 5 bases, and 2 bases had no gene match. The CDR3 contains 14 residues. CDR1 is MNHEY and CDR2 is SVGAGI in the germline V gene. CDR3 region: CASSGTGAYNEQFF. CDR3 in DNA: TGTGCCAGCAGTGGGACAGGGGCTTACAATGAGCAGTTCTTC.

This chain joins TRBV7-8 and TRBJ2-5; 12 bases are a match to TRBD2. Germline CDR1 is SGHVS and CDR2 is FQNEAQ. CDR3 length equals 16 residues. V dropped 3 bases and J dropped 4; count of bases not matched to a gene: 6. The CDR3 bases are TGTGCCAGCAGCTTTCTAGCGGGGGGGCCGGGAGAGACCCAGTACTTC. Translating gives CASSFLAGGPGETQYF.

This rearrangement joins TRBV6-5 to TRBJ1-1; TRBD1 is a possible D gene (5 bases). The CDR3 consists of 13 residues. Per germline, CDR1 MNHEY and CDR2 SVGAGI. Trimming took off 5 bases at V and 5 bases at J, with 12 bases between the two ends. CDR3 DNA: TGTGCCAGCAGTCCACTCGGGGGAACTGAAGCTTTCTTT. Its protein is CASSPLGGTEAFF.

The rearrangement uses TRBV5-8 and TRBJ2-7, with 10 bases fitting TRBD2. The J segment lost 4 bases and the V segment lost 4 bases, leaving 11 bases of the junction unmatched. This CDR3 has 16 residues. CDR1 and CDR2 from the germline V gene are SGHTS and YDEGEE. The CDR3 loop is CASSRERASGRYEQYF. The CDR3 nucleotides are TGTGCCAGCAGCAGGGAACGGGCTAGCGGGAGATACGAGCAGTACTTC.

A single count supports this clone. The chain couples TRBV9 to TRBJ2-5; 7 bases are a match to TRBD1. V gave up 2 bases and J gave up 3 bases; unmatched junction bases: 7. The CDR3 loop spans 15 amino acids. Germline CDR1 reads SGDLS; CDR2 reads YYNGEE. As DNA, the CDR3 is TGTGCCAGCAGCGTTTCGACAGGGAAGGAAGAGACCCAGTACTTC. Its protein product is CASSVSTGKEETQYF.

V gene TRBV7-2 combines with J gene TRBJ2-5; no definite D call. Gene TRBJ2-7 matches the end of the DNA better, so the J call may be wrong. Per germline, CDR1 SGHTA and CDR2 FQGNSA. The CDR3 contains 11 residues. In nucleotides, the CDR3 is TGTGCCAGCAGCTCAGACAACGAGCAGTACTTC. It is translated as CASSSDNEQYF.

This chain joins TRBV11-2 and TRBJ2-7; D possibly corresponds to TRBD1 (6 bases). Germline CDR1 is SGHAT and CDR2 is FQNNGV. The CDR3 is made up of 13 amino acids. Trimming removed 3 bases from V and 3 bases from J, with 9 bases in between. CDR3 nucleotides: TGTGCCAGCAGCTTCGGACAGAGCTACGAGCAGTACTTC. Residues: CASSFGQSYEQYF.

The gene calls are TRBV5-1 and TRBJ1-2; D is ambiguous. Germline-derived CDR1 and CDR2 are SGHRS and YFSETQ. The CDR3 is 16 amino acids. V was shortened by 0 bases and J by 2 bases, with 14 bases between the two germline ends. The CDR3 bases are TGCGCCAGCAGCTTGGGGACGGATCCGGGAAACTATGGCTACACCTTC. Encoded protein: CASSLGTDPGNYGYTF.

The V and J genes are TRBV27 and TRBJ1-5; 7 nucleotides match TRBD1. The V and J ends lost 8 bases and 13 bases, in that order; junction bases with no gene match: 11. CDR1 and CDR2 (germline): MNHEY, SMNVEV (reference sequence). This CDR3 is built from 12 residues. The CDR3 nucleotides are TGTGCCAGCGCCCCTCTGACAGGGTTGCAGCATTTT. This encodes CASAPLTGLQHF.

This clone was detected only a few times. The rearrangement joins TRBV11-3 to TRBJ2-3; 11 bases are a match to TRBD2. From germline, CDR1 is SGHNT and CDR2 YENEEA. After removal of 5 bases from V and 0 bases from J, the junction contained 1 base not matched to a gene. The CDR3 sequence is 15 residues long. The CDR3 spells CASSRTSGSTDTQYF. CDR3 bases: TGTGCCAGCAGCCGGACTAGCGGGAGCACAGATACGCAGTATTTT. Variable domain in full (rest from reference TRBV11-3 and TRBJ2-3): EAGVVQSPRYKIIEKKQPVAFWCNPISGHNTLYWYLQNLGQGPELLIRYENEEAVDDSQLPKDRFSAERLKGVDSTLKIQPAELGDSAVYLCASSRTSGSTDTQYFGPGTRLTVL.